A single sample is the source of the 28 T cell receptor beta chains below, sequenced in a study of T cell responses to AZD1222 COVID-19 vaccine. Profiling relied on immunoSEQ multiplex PCR, and the TCRdb table lists in-frame clones only, not all of them. The sample shows 95,000 to 100,000 clones, just over 90% of them seen only once. Here the sequenced sample was peripheral blood, taken on day 0 of AZD1222 vaccination. These receptors were taken from an adult in good health.

CDR3 sequence reads: CASSFGGSSYEQYF. The CDR3 region has the DNA TGTGCCAGCAGCTTCGGGGGAAGCTCCTACGAGCAGTACTTC. The V call is TRBV5-4, the J call TRBJ2-7; TRBD2 is a possible D gene (6 bases). Deletions cut 2 bases from V and 0 bases from J, with 9 bases between. CDR1 SGHNT and CDR2 YYREEE come from the germline V gene (reference sequence). The length of the CDR3 is 14 residues.

V is TRBV28 and J is TRBJ1-1; D not resolved. This CDR3 region has 13 residues. Germline CDR1 is MDHEN and CDR2 is SYDVKM. V was shortened by 1 base and J by 8 bases, with 11 bases between the two germline ends. CDR3 nucleotide sequence: TGTGCCAGCAGTTTATCCGGGGTCGCAGAAGCTTTCTTT. Translating it yields CASSLSGVAEAFF. The complete variable domain, with remaining parts taken from reference TRBV28 and TRBJ1-1, reads DVKVTQSSRYLVKRTGEKVFLECVQDMDHENMFWYRQDPGLGLRLIYFSYDVKMKEKGDIPEGYSVSREKKERFSLILESASTNQTSMYLCASSLSGVAEAFFGQGTRLTVV.

This clone was recorded only once. CDR3 in DNA: TGTGCCAGCAGCTTAGCAGGGGAAGGTGAGCAGTACTTC. Amino acids: CASSLAGEGEQYF. The gene calls are TRBV7-9 and TRBJ2-7, with D maybe TRBD1 (5 bases). V shed 0 bases and J shed 7 bases, with 10 bases lying between them. Germline CDR1 is SEHNR and CDR2 is FQNEAQ (reference sequence). This CDR3 has 13 amino acids.

For the CDR3, the DNA is TGTGCCAGCAGAAAAACAGTGAACACTGAAGCTTTCTTT. Translated, it gives CASRKTVNTEAFF. The V and J genes are TRBV28 and TRBJ1-1; no reliable D call. There are 13 residues in the CDR3. The germline gives CDR1 MDHEN, CDR2 SYDVKM. Trimming took off 6 bases at V and 0 bases at J, with 8 bases between the two ends.

V usage is TRBV7-9 and J usage is TRBJ2-3; tentative D call: TRBD2 (5 bases). V was trimmed by 2 bases and J by 6 bases, leaving 15 bases between them. The CDR3 totals 15 residues. The germline CDR1 and CDR2 sequences are SEHNR and FQNEAQ (reference sequence). CDR3 sequence reads: CASSLLSVGEDTQYF. The DNA of the CDR3 is TGTGCCAGCAGCTTATTGAGTGTCGGGGAGGATACGCAGTATTTT.

The CDR3 reads CASSPRGDSLNTEAFF. The CDR3 DNA is TGTGCCAGCAGCCCCAGGGGGGACAGCCTGAACACTGAAGCTTTCTTT. The chain carries TRBV9 and TRBJ1-1; 7 bases match TRBD1. The CDR3 sequence is 16 residues long. Germline values: CDR1 SGDLS, CDR2 YYNGEE. V was pared by 4 bases and J by 0 bases, with 9 bases of the junction left unmatched.

The V gene is TRBV5-4, the J gene TRBJ1-6, with 8 bases lining up with TRBD1. Germline V gene lookup returns CDR1 SGHNT and CDR2 YYREEE (reference sequence). Trimming cost V 0 bases and J 11 bases; bases outside gene matches: 4. The CDR3 is made up of 14 amino acids. The CDR3 protein is CASSLGQGLAPLHF. In nucleotides, the CDR3 is TGTGCCAGCAGCTTGGGACAGGGGTTGGCACCCCTCCACTTT.

V and J are TRBV19 and TRBJ2-1; weak D call: TRBD2 (6 bases). This CDR3 comprises 15 residues. Trimming pared 4 bases from V and 9 bases from J, leaving 19 bases between. Germline assignment: CDR1 LNHDA and CDR2 SQIVND (reference sequence). The CDR3 nucleotides are TGTGCCAGTAGTAACCACGGATCTAGCGCTGGTGAGCAGTTCTTC. Translated: CASSNHGSSAGEQFF.

CDR3: CASSLGPDRYEQFF. The CDR3 DNA follows: TGCGCCAGCAGCTTGGGGCCGGATAGATATGAGCAGTTCTTC. The chain links TRBV5-1 to TRBJ2-1, with unresolved D. The CDR3 spans 14 residues. CDR1 and CDR2 from the germline V gene are SGHRS and YFSETQ. The V gene lost 0 bases and the J gene lost 8 bases, with 12 bases spanning the gap. Supplemented by reference TRBV5-1 and TRBJ2-1, the full variable domain reads KAGVTQTPRYLIKTRGQQVTLSCSPISGHRSVSWYQQTPGQGLQFLFEYFSETQRNKGNFPGRFSGRQFSNSRSEMNVSTLELGDSALYLCASSLGPDRYEQFFGPGTRLTVL.

This chain uses TRBV21-1 with TRBJ1-6; the DNA was not used to check the table's D call, TRBD1. TRBV21-1 is deemed a pseudogene. This CDR3 region has 14 residues. CDR3 nucleotide sequence: TGTGCCAGCAGCAAAGGGCCAGGCAATTCACCCCTCCACTTT. Translating it yields CASSKGPGNSPLHF.

The chain is built from TRBV12-3 or TRBV12-4 and TRBJ1-5, with no clear D. This CDR3 contains 13 residues. V was shortened by 5 bases and J by 2 bases, with 7 bases between the two germline ends. For the CDR3, the DNA is TGTGCCAGCAGTGCCTCGGGCAATCAGCCCCAGCATTTT. This translates into CASSASGNQPQHF.

The CDR3 sequence: CATSVSGDYGYTF. Here the CDR3 DNA reads TGTGCCACCAGTGTATCAGGTGACTATGGCTACACCTTC. The rearrangement joins TRBV24-1 to TRBJ1-2, with D hard to call. Germline V gene lookup returns CDR1 KGHDR and CDR2 SFDVKD. The germline V and J ends were trimmed by 5 bases and 3 bases, with 9 bases remaining between them. The CDR3 is made up of 13 amino acids.

The J gene is TRBJ1-6, the V gene TRBV2; no clear D gene. The germline CDR1 and CDR2 sequences are SNHLY and FYNNEI. This CDR3 region has 15 residues. V was clipped by 1 base and J by 6 bases, with 10 bases between them. The CDR3 loop is CASSEDAGLNSPLHF. CDR3 sequence (DNA): TGTGCCAGCAGTGAAGACGCAGGCCTTAATTCACCCCTCCACTTT. Supplemented by reference TRBV2 and TRBJ1-6, the full variable domain reads EPEVTQTPSHQVTQMGQEVILRCVPISNHLYFYWYRQILGQKVEFLVSFYNNEISEKSEIFDDQFSVERPDGSNFTLKIRSTKLEDSAMYFCASSEDAGLNSPLHFGNGTRLTVT.

Comments on this clone: Other nucleotide sequences in the sample specify the same CDR3. The rearrangement uses TRBV3-1 (or the pseudogene TRBV3-2) and TRBJ1-5; D is unclear. CDR3 length: 12 amino acids. V dropped 1 base and J dropped 7 bases, with 5 bases sitting between them. CDR1 is LGHDT and CDR2 is YNNKEL in the germline V gene (reference sequence). As DNA, the CDR3 is TGTGCCAGCAGCCAAGGTCGGCAGCCCCAGCATTTT. As protein: CASSQGRQPQHF.

The rearrangement links TRBV2 to TRBJ1-5; D might be TRBD1 (6 bases). The CDR3 spans 15 residues. Germline CDR1 reads SNHLY; CDR2 reads FYNNEI. Deletions cut 4 bases from V and 3 bases from J, with 13 bases between. The CDR3 nucleotides are TGTGCCAGCAGTGCCCAGGGGCGGTTCAATCAGCCCCAGCATTTT. This codes for CASSAQGRFNQPQHF.

The rearrangement joins TRBV2 to TRBJ1-3; 9 positions agree with TRBD1. CDR1 is SNHLY and CDR2 is FYNNEI in the germline V gene. The CDR3 has 17 residues. Trimming cost V 6 bases and J 0 bases; bases outside gene matches: 9. This chain's CDR3 is CASSDGTGLLSGNTIYF. The CDR3 DNA reads as TGTGCCAGCAGCGATGGGACAGGGCTGCTCTCTGGAAACACCATATATTTT. Variable domain in full (rest from reference TRBV2 and TRBJ1-3): EPEVTQTPSHQVTQMGQEVILRCVPISNHLYFYWYRQILGQKVEFLVSFYNNEISEKSEIFDDQFSVERPDGSNFTLKIRSTKLEDSAMYFCASSDGTGLLSGNTIYFGEGSWLTVV.

This chain joins TRBV14 and TRBJ2-3; no reliable D call. The CDR3 length is 14 residues. With 0 bases removed from V and 0 bases from J, the gap between germline ends came to 4 bases. Germline V gene data show CDR1 as SGHDN and CDR2 as FVKESK. CDR3 sequence reads: CASSQDPSTDTQYF. The CDR3 DNA sequence: TGTGCCAGCAGCCAAGATCCAAGCACAGATACGCAGTATTTT.

The CDR3 DNA reads as TGTGCCTGCACCAGGTTTGACTATAATTCACCCCTCCACTTT. It is translated as CACTRFDYNSPLHF. This chain connects TRBV30 to TRBJ1-6, with no clear D. Germline CDR1 reads GTSNPN; CDR2 reads SVGIG (reference sequence). Between the trimmed V and J ends, which lost 6 bases and 3 bases, there was a span of 12 bases. The length of the CDR3 is 14 residues.

The chain has TRBV6-5 and TRBJ1-1; the D gene is possibly TRBD1 (5 bases). The CDR3 consists of 15 residues. V lost 6 bases to trimming and J lost 4 bases, with 18 bases between them. Germline V gene sequence: CDR1 MNHEY, CDR2 SVGAGI. The CDR3 reads CASSLTEGSTTEAFF. CDR3 sequence (DNA): TGTGCCAGCAGCCTGACAGAGGGTTCGACCACTGAAGCTTTCTTT.

The chain couples TRBV20-1 to TRBJ1-6, with D unresolved. Germline CDR1 and CDR2: DFQATT and SNEGSKA (reference sequence). This CDR3 has 11 amino acids. Trimming removed 3 bases from V and 7 bases from J, with 4 bases in between. The CDR3 DNA is TGCAGTGCTAGGGACAATTCACCCCTCCACTTT. Translated: CSARDNSPLHF.

A few counts support this clone. The J gene is TRBJ2-7, the V gene TRBV5-1; 7 nucleotides match TRBD1. V shed 3 bases, J shed 1 base, and the junction held 7 bases outside the gene matches. The germline CDR1 and CDR2 sequences are SGHRS and YFSETQ. The CDR3 length is 15 residues. The CDR3 DNA follows: TGCGCCAGCAGCTCGGGACAGAGTCGGTCCTACGAGCAGTACTTC. It translates to CASSSGQSRSYEQYF.

The chain joins TRBV30 to TRBJ2-2; D not resolved. V was shortened by 7 bases and J by 0 bases, with 12 bases between the two germline ends. Per germline, CDR1 GTSNPN and CDR2 SVGIG (reference sequence). The CDR3 runs 14 residues. Written as DNA, the CDR3 is TGTGCCTCGAGAGCTCCCGCGAACACCGGGGAGCTGTTTTTT. It is translated as CASRAPANTGELFF. Together with reference TRBV30 and TRBJ2-2, the CDR3 gives the full variable domain: SQTIHQWPATLVQPVGSPLSLECTVEGTSNPNLYWYRQAAGRGLQLLFYSVGIGQISSEVPQNLSASRPQDRQFILSSKKLLLSDSGFYLCASRAPANTGELFFGEGSRLTVL.

V gene TRBV3-1 (or the pseudogene TRBV3-2) combines with J gene TRBJ2-1, with D hard to call. CDR1 LGHDT and CDR2 YNNKEL come from the germline V gene (reference sequence). The CDR3 length is 15 residues. Trimming removed 0 bases from V and 4 bases from J, with 10 bases in between. The CDR3 region is CASSQDPPQYNEQFF. The CDR3 nucleotides are TGTGCCAGCAGCCAAGATCCGCCGCAGTACAATGAGCAGTTCTTC.

On this clone: The sample carries other DNA sequences with the same CDR3. The chain is built from TRBV28 and TRBJ1-2; D may be TRBD1 (5 bases). The germline gives CDR1 MDHEN, CDR2 SYDVKM. The CDR3 totals 10 residues. Trimming removed 6 bases at V and 6 bases at J, with 5 bases between. This CDR3 reads CASRGDGYTF. CDR3 sequence (DNA): TGTGCCAGCAGAGGGGATGGCTACACCTTC.

This chain links TRBV4-1 with TRBJ1-2; 7 bases match TRBD1. The junction had 11 bases not matched to a gene; V was cut back by 3 bases and J by 7 bases. Per the germline V gene, CDR1 is MGHRA and CDR2 is YSYEKL. The CDR3 has 15 amino acids. The CDR3 region is CASSQAGGALLGYTF. CDR3 DNA sequence: TGCGCCAGCAGCCAGGCAGGGGGGGCGCTTCTTGGCTACACCTTC.

V is TRBV5-4 and J is TRBJ2-7, with TRBD2 as a possible D gene (6 bases). CDR3 size: 14 residues. The V and J ends lost 4 bases and 1 base respectively, with 12 bases between them. Germline CDR1 and CDR2: SGHNT and YYREEE (reference sequence). DNA for the CDR3: TGTGCCAGCAGCCTCGGGGGTACTTCCTACGAGCAGTACTTC. Translated, it gives CASSLGGTSYEQYF.

The chain carries TRBV5-5 and TRBJ1-1; possibly TRBD1 for D (6 bases). Trimming stripped 5 bases from V and 4 bases from J, with 9 bases between. The length of the CDR3 is 12 residues. Germline lookup yields CDR1 SGHKS and CDR2 YYEKEE (reference sequence). The CDR3 nucleotides read TGTGCCAGCAGGGGAGGGGGCACTGAAGCTTTCTTT. It translates to CASRGGGTEAFF.

The chain employs TRBV27 and TRBJ2-4; D perhaps matches TRBD2 (7 bases). Germline CDR1 MNHEY, CDR2 SMNVEV (reference sequence). Trimming left V 6 bases short and J 8 bases short, with 14 bases between. The CDR3 has 13 residues. The CDR3 bases are TGTGCCAGCAGGGTTGGGGGGGCTGACATTCAGTACTTC. Its translation: CASRVGGADIQYF.